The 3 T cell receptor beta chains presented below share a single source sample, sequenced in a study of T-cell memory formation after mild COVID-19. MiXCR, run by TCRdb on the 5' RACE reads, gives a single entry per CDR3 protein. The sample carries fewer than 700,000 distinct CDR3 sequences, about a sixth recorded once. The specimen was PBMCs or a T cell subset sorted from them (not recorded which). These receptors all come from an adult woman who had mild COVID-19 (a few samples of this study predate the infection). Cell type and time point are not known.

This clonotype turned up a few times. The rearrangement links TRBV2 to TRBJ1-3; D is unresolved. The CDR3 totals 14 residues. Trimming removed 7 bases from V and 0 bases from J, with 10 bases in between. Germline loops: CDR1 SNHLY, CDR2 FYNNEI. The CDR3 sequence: CASKSISSGNTIYF. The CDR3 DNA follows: TGTGCCAGCAAGAGCATTTCCTCTGGAAACACCATATATTTT.

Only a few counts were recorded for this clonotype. For the CDR3, the DNA is TGCAGTGCTAGACCAATCGACAGTTCCACTGAAGCTTTCTTT. It yields the protein CSARPIDSSTEAFF. V and J are TRBV20-1 and TRBJ1-1, with D possibly matching TRBD1 (5 bases). Germline CDR1 is DFQATT and CDR2 is SNEGSKA (reference sequence). This CDR3 is 14 amino acids long. Trimming cost V 2 bases and J 4 bases, with 14 bases left between them.

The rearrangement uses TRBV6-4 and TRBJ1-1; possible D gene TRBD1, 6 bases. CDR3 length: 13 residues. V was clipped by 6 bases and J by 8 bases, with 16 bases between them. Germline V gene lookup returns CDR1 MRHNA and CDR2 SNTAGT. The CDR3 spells CASRAGDSGEAFF. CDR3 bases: TGTGCCAGCAGAGCAGGGGATTCAGGCGAAGCTTTCTTT.